This TCR beta chain is from a study of OX40 agonist ivuxolimab in advanced cancers. Repertoires were generated with immunoSEQ multiplex PCR, while TCRdb's copy carries only in-frame clones and drops some. The table has about 67,000 clones, approximately 85% seen once. This clone was seen more than once but under ten times. The germline gives CDR1 MDHEN, CDR2 SYDVKM. This CDR3 spans 14 amino acids. V gave up 1 base and J gave up 5 bases, with 10 bases separating them. The TCR originated in an adult with an advanced solid tumor such as melanoma, head and neck, liver or kidney cancer. Sequencing was performed on CD4+ or CD8+ T cells sorted from blood, taken in a trial of the OX40 agonist ivuxolimab. V usage is TRBV28 and J usage is TRBJ2-3; TRBD1 is a possible D gene (6 bases). The chain's CDR3 is CASSLSGGQDTQYF. CDR3 DNA sequence: TGTGCCAGCAGTTTATCTGGGGGACAAGATACGCAGTATTTT.